A selection of T cell receptor beta chains follows, all from one sample in a study of tumor and adjacent non-tumor tissue in lung cancer. MiXCR, run by TCRdb on the multiplex PCR reads, gives a single entry per CDR3 protein. The data contain some 120,000 distinct CDR3 sequences, approximately 66% of them singletons. Input material: lung tumor tissue. All receptors come from a man aged 30 to 45 with non-small cell lung cancer. Each CDR3 is given with its conserved first and last residue. The D gene is left open where the match is weak. Clone sizes are given selectively: once, few, many, or a class where the clone is expanded.

size: NA
D: NA
length: 14
J: TRBJ1-6
V: TRBV11-1
CDR3: CACSLLEGNSPLHF
DNA: TGTGCCTGCAGCTTACTTGAGGGAAACTCACCCCTCCACTTT

size: NA
D: TRBD1
length: 13
J: TRBJ1-3
V: TRBV11-3
CDR3: CASSTGAGNSIYF
DNA: TGTGCCAGCAGTACAGGGGCTGGAAACTCCATATATTTT

size: NA
D: NA
length: 14
J: TRBJ2-1
V: TRBV11-3
CDR3: CASSLLDRDNELYF
DNA: TGTGCCAGCAGCTTGCTGGACAGAGACAATGAGCTGTACTTC

size: few
D: NA
length: 15
J: TRBJ2-7
V: TRBV28
CDR3: CASSQAGGGNYEQYF
DNA: TGTGCCAGCAGCCAGGCAGGGGGGGGGAACTACGAGCAGTACTTC

size: NA
D: NA
length: 14
J: TRBJ2-2
V: TRBV7-9
CDR3: CASSSRDQTGELFF
DNA: TGTGCCAGCAGCTCAAGGGATCAGACCGGGGAGCTGTTTTTT

size: NA
D: NA
length: 14
J: TRBJ2-1
V: TRBV28
CDR3: CASSLAAIYDEQFF
DNA: TGTGCCAGCAGTTTAGCGGCCATCTACGATGAGCAGTTCTTC

size: many
D: NA
length: 13
J: TRBJ1-3
V: TRBV29-1
CDR3: CSVGTVTGNTIYF
DNA: TGCAGCGTTGGCACGGTTACTGGAAACACCATATATTTT

size: NA
D: NA
length: 14
J: TRBJ2-3
V: TRBV20-1
CDR3: CSPEAGFSTDTQYF
DNA: TGCAGCCCCGAGGCAGGGTTTAGCACAGATACGCAGTATTTT

size: NA
D: NA
length: 17
J: TRBJ2-3
V: TRBV4-1
CDR3: CASSQVGEWGSADTQYF
DNA: TGCGCCAGCAGCCAAGTGGGGGAGTGGGGAAGTGCAGATACGCAGTATTTT

size: NA
D: NA
length: 11
J: TRBJ2-2
V: TRBV25-1
CDR3: CTSSPTGELFF
DNA: TGTACTAGCAGCCCCACCGGGGAGCTGTTTTTT

size: many
D: TRBD1
length: 15
J: TRBJ2-2
V: TRBV11-2
CDR3: CASSVNRGRIGELFF
DNA: TGTGCCAGCAGCGTGAACAGGGGAAGGATAGGGGAGCTGTTTTTT

size: NA
D: NA
length: 14
J: TRBJ1-5
V: TRBV6-5
CDR3: CASSSEVKDQPQHF
DNA: TGTGCCAGCAGCAGTGAGGTGAAGGATCAGCCCCAGCATTTT

size: NA
D: NA
length: 16
J: TRBJ1-2
V: TRBV29-1
CDR3: CSVGPQEEDSNYDYTF
DNA: TGCAGCGTTGGCCCGCAAGAAGAGGATTCTAACTATGACTACACCTTC

size: NA
D: NA
length: 13
J: TRBJ2-5
V: TRBV6-8
CDR3: CVSSAGVVETQYF
DNA: TGTGTCAGCAGTGCCGGTGTAGTAGAAACCCAGTACTTC

size: NA
D: NA
length: 15
J: TRBJ1-2
V: TRBV29-1
CDR3: CSVGMAGAILGGYTF
DNA: TGCAGCGTTGGTATGGCAGGGGCGATCCTGGGAGGCTACACGTTT

size: once
D: NA
length: 15
J: TRBJ2-7
V: TRBV5-4
CDR3: CASSREARGSKEQYF
DNA: TGTGCCAGCAGCCGTGAAGCGAGAGGGTCTAAAGAGCAGTACTTC

size: NA
D: NA
length: 15
J: TRBJ2-1
V: TRBV4-2
CDR3: CTSSPRTGGDNEQFF
DNA: TGTACCAGCAGCCCACGCACAGGGGGGGACAATGAGCAGTTCTTC

size: many
D: NA
length: 11
J: TRBJ1-2
V: TRBV29-1
CDR3: CSVEDPGEYTF
DNA: TGCAGCGTTGAAGATCCAGGGGAGTACACCTTC

size: NA
D: NA
length: 14
J: TRBJ2-5
V: TRBV20-1
CDR3: CNAPTTSDRETQYF
DNA: TGCAATGCTCCAACAACTAGCGACAGGGAGACCCAGTACTTC

size: NA
D: NA
length: 17
J: TRBJ1-4
V: TRBV6-2/TRBV6-3
CDR3: CASRIGQGSAINENLFF
DNA: TGTGCCAGCAGAATCGGACAAGGAAGTGCAATTAATGAAAATCTGTTTTTT

size: few
D: NA
length: 14
J: TRBJ2-4
V: TRBV5-6
CDR3: CASSLFLGQNIQYF
DNA: TGTGCCAGCAGCTTGTTTTTAGGTCAAAACATTCAGTACTTC

size: NA
D: TRBD2
length: 14
J: TRBJ2-1
V: TRBV6-5
CDR3: CASSHPGRSGEQFF
DNA: TGTGCCAGCAGTCACCCCGGGAGGTCCGGGGAGCAGTTCTTC

size: NA
D: NA
length: 14
J: TRBJ2-1
V: TRBV20-1
CDR3: CGARDLGGHNEQFF
DNA: TGCGGAGCTAGAGATCTAGGAGGCCACAATGAACAGTTCTTC

size: NA
D: NA
length: 12
J: TRBJ1-2
V: TRBV11-2
CDR3: CGSSLSDYGYTF
DNA: TGTGGCAGCAGCTTAAGCGACTATGGCTACACCTTC

size: NA
D: NA
length: 13
J: TRBJ1-1
V: TRBV5-1
CDR3: CASKPGLEDEAFF
DNA: TGCGCCAGCAAACCCGGGTTGGAGGATGAAGCTTTCTTT

size: NA
D: NA
length: 11
J: TRBJ2-1
V: TRBV6-5
CDR3: CASSPEIEQFF
DNA: TGTGCCAGCAGTCCAGAGATTGAGCAGTTCTTC

size: NA
D: NA
length: 17
J: TRBJ2-6
V: TRBV6-2/TRBV6-3
CDR3: CVNSQHTVFSGANVLTF
DNA: TGTGTCAACAGTCAACACACAGTTTTCTCTGGGGCCAACGTCCTGACTTTC

size: NA
D: NA
length: 13
J: TRBJ1-6
V: TRBV6-5
CDR3: CVTSSYSESPLHF
DNA: TGTGTCACCAGTTCTTACAGTGAATCACCCCTCCACTTT

size: NA
D: NA
length: 14
J: TRBJ2-1
V: TRBV30
CDR3: CVWKSGSGYDGQFF
DNA: TGTGTCTGGAAGTCCGGGTCCGGGTACGATGGGCAGTTCTTC

size: NA
D: NA
length: 16
J: TRBJ2-7
V: TRBV11-2
CDR3: CASSLVNLTGVYEQYF
DNA: TGTGCCAGCAGCTTAGTGAACCTAACGGGAGTCTACGAGCAGTATTTC

size: NA
D: TRBD1
length: 15
J: TRBJ1-2
V: TRBV29-1
CDR3: CRARDRGRGSYGYTF
DNA: TGCAGAGCCCGGGATAGGGGGCGAGGAAGCTATGGTTACACCTTC

size: NA
D: TRBD1
length: 15
J: TRBJ1-1
V: TRBV4-1
CDR3: CPSSQDEGADTEAFF
DNA: TGCCCCAGCAGCCAAGATGAGGGGGCCGACACTGAAGCTTTCTTT

size: NA
D: NA
length: 15
J: TRBJ1-3
V: TRBV11-2
CDR3: CASSRAPGAGNTMYF
DNA: TGTGCTAGTAGCCGAGCCCCAGGGGCTGGAAACACTATGTATTTT

size: NA
D: NA
length: 13
J: TRBJ1-1
V: TRBV5-1
CDR3: CASSHPTGGEAFF
DNA: TGCGCCAGCAGCCACCCGACGGGAGGGGAAGCTTTCTTT

size: few
D: TRBD1
length: 14
J: TRBJ1-6
V: TRBV4-3
CDR3: CTSSQGGPRAPLHF
DNA: TGCACCAGCAGCCAGGGGGGCCCCCGCGCACCCCTCCACTTT

size: NA
D: TRBD2
length: 16
J: TRBJ2-7
V: TRBV24-1
CDR3: CATSDHLLAEVYEQCF
DNA: TGTGCCACCAGTGACCACTTACTAGCGGAAGTCTACGAGCAGTGCTTC

size: many
D: NA
length: 13
J: TRBJ2-2
V: TRBV11-3
CDR3: CASSQGGTGELFF
DNA: TGTGCCAGCAGCCAGGGGGGGACCGGGGAGCTGTTTTTT

size: few
D: NA
length: 11
J: TRBJ2-2
V: TRBV11-3
CDR3: CASSWASGELF
DNA: TGTGCCAGCAGCTGGGCCTCCGGGGAGCTGTTT

size: few
D: NA
length: 15
J: TRBJ1-5
V: TRBV5-1
CDR3: CASSLSPGLNQPQHF
DNA: TGCGCCAGCAGCTTGAGCCCAGGCCTCAATCAGCCCCAGCATTTT

size: NA
D: TRBD1
length: 13
J: TRBJ1-2
V: TRBV4-2
CDR3: CASSRDRGHGYTF
DNA: TGTGCCAGTAGCCGGGACAGGGGCCATGGCTACACCTTC

size: few
D: NA
length: 11
J: TRBJ2-2
V: TRBV5-1
CDR3: CASSLDRELFF
DNA: TGCGCCAGCAGCTTGGATCGGGAGCTGTTTTTT

size: NA
D: TRBD2
length: 16
J: TRBJ2-1
V: TRBV11-2
CDR3: CANSNTGTGGRNEQFF
DNA: TGTGCCAACAGCAACACAGGGACTGGCGGGAGGAATGAGCAGTTCTTC

size: NA
D: TRBD1
length: 16
J: TRBJ2-7
V: TRBV5-6
CDR3: CASSSLRTGKPYEQYF
DNA: TGTGCCAGCAGCTCCCTGAGGACAGGGAAACCTTACGAGCAGTACTTC

size: NA
D: TRBD1
length: 13
J: TRBJ2-3
V: TRBV7-2
CDR3: CASSGQAGDTQYF
DNA: TGTGCCAGCAGCGGACAGGCAGGAGATACGCAGTATTTT

size: NA
D: NA
length: 15
J: TRBJ2-6
V: TRBV12-3/TRBV12-4
CDR3: CASSLGASGANVMTF
DNA: TGTGCCAGCAGTTTAGGAGCCAGTGGGGCCAACGTCATGACTTTC

size: many
D: NA
length: 17
J: TRBJ2-2
V: TRBV6-5
CDR3: CASSYSWQTTNTGELFF
DNA: TGTGCCAGCAGTTACAGTTGGCAAACGACGAACACCGGGGAGCTGTTTTTT

size: NA
D: NA
length: 12
J: TRBJ2-1
V: TRBV11-3
CDR3: CASPTPGNEQFF
DNA: TGTGCCAGCCCCACACCTGGCAATGAGCAGTTCTTC

size: NA
D: NA
length: 13
J: TRBJ2-1
V: TRBV11-3
CDR3: CASSHTPGNEQIF
DNA: TGTGCCAGTAGCCACACACCTGGCAATGAGCAGATCTTC

size: many
D: NA
length: 11
J: TRBJ2-3
V: TRBV20-1
CDR3: CSALVTDTQYF
DNA: TGCAGTGCTCTGGTCACAGATACGCAGTATTTT